The text below deals with one T cell receptor (beta chain). This entry belongs to a study of blood T cell repertoires in COVID-19. About the study: Acute and convalescent COVID-19 specimens originated in the United States, Italy and Spain. PBMCs, B-cell-depleted T cells, or T cells provided the cDNA or gDNA that made up the material.

The repertoire was sequenced with immunoSEQ multiplex PCR; TCRdb's copy has only in-frame clones and lacks some. The repertoire holds some 55,000 clones, with 60% to 80% as singletons. Germline CDR1 reads SNHLY; CDR2 reads FYNNEI. V was pared by 7 bases and J by 4 bases, with 1 base of the junction left unmatched. This CDR3 contains 13 residues. This TCR was recovered from a man aged 70-80 years with active or convalescent COVID-19. The sample comprised peripheral blood. This chain connects TRBV2 to TRBJ2-1; TRBD2 matches 10 bases. CDR3 nucleotides: TGTGCCAGCAAGCGGGGGGGTTACAATGAGCAGTTCTTC. Its translation is CASKRGGYNEQFF.